This T cell receptor beta chain was identified in a study of T-cell reconstitution after alpha-beta-depleted transplantation in children. Looked up from germline, CDR1 is DFQATT and CDR2 is SNEGSKA (reference sequence). J gave up 2 bases and V 7 bases, and 16 bases lay outside the gene matches. The CDR3 totals 16 residues. Unique molecular identifiers were used in preparing the TCRbeta library. TCRdb re-called the PCR reads through MiXCR, storing one row per CDR3 protein. The sample lists about a million distinct CDR3 sequences; about 29% were seen once. Overall study findings and caveats: One year after transplant, T-cell counts and diversity came mostly from newly produced T cells. Several hundred graft clones that had expanded were reportedly the source of alpha-beta T cells about two months after transplant.

For this clonotype: Its target is not known.

The chain uses TRBV20-1 and TRBJ2-5; TRBD2 aligns across 7 bases. The TCR was taken from a boy less than two years old who had a stem cell transplant for SCID, so the T cells may come from the graft donor. This specimen consisted of PBMCs, mostly from graft donor cells, obtained 360 days after TCRalphabeta/CD19-depleted stem cell transplant. The CDR3 DNA sequence: TGCAGTGTTAACTCCGTTGCTAGCGGAAATCAAGAGACCCAGTACTTC. Translating it yields CSVNSVASGNQETQYF.